The present T cell receptor beta chain was sequenced within a study of beta chain features in type 1 diabetes. As concerns this clone: Its antigen is not known.

Overall study results and limits: Within patients, naive, central memory and Treg TCRB repertoires seemed more similar than within healthy donors.

One heparinised draw, averaging roughly 110 mL, was taken per donor. CD4+ cells of the naive, central memory, regulatory and stem cell-like memory types were sorted via CD45RO/CCR7/CD25/CD127/CD95/CD27. TCRB transcripts that were expressed got sequenced, as all of the isolated RNA had been reverse transcribed. Approximately 3.6 million reads were obtained on average from naive, central memory and regulatory T cell samples. TCRdb's copy holds only in-frame clones and misses some; the assay was immunoSEQ multiplex PCR. The repertoire has 900,000 or so clones, roughly 17% of them found once; the top ten carry about 0.025%. Looked up from germline, CDR1 is DFQATT and CDR2 is SNEGSKA (reference sequence). V was clipped by 7 bases and J by 5 bases, with 6 bases between them. The CDR3 extends over 10 amino acids.

The sample taken for sequencing was naive CD4+ T cells from blood. This clonotype was obtained from a woman aged 18-29 years in good health. The chain employs TRBV20-1 and TRBJ2-1; D ambiguous. The CDR3 reads CSGVNNEQFF. The CDR3 bases are TGCAGTGGAGTGAACAATGAGCAGTTCTTC.